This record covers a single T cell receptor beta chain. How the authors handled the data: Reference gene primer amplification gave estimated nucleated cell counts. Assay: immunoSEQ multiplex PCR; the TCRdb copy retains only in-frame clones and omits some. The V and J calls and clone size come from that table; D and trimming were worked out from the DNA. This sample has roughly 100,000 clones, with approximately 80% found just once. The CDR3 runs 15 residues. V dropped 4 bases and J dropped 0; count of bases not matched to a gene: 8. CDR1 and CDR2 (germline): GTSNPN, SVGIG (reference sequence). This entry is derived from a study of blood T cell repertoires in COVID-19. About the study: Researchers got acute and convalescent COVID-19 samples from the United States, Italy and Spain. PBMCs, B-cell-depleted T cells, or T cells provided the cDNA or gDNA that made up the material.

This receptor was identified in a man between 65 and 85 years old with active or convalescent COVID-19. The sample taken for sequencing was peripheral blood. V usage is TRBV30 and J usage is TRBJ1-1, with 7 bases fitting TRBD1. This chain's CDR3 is CAWKSRGQMNTEAFF. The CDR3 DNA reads TGTGCCTGGAAGAGTCGGGGACAGATGAACACTGAAGCTTTCTTT.